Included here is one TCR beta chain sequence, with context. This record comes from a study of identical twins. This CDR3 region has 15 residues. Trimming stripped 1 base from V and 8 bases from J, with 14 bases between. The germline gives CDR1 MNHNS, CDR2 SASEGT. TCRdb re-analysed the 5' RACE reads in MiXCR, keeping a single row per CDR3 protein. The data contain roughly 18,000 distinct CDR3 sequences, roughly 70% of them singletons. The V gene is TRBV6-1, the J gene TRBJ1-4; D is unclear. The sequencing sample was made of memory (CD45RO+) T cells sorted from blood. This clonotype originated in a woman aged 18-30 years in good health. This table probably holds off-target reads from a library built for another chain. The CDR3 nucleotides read TGTGCCAGCAGTGAAGTTGGATCCCGAAGCGAAAAACTGTTTTTT. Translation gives CASSEVGSRSEKLFF.